The next 25 T cell receptor beta chains were all read from a single sample in a study of post-analysis software for immune sequencing data. Unique-molecular-identifier-tagged TCR beta cDNA libraries were used. TCRdb itself ran the PCR reads through MiXCR, one entry per CDR3 protein. This sample has more than 350,000 distinct CDR3 sequences; approximately 42% occur once, and the top ten carry 6% to 9%. Their cognate antigens are unknown. Study results and caveats: Roughly five TRBV segments appeared more often in patients than in controls, and TRBV5-6, TRBV5-1 and TRBV20-1 were among these.

The sequencing sample was made of blood. These TCRs come from a girl between 2 and 10 years old with multiple sclerosis.

The chain recombines TRBV7-9 with TRBJ2-3; 13 bases match TRBD2. CDR1 and CDR2 from the germline V gene are SEHNR and FQNEAQ (reference sequence). V was pared by 5 bases and J by 5 bases, with 16 bases of the junction left unmatched. The CDR3 is 19 residues long. This CDR3 reads CASSLLLAGGIPPQDTQYF. As DNA, the CDR3 is TGTGCCAGCAGCCTACTACTAGCGGGGGGGATACCCCCTCAAGATACGCAGTATTTT. Looking up the rest from reference TRBV7-9 and TRBJ2-3 gives the full variable domain: DTGVSQNPRHKITKRGQNVTFRCDPISEHNRLYWYRQTLGQGPEFLTYFQNEAQLEKSRLLSDRFSAERPKGSFSTLEIQRTEQGDSAMYLCASSLLLAGGIPPQDTQYFGPGTRLTVL.

The J gene is TRBJ2-7, the V gene TRBV2; 11 nucleotides match TRBD1. CDR3 length equals 16 residues. In germline, CDR1 is SNHLY, CDR2 FYNNEI. The junction had 10 bases not matched to a gene; V was cut back by 7 bases and J by 2 bases. The CDR3 loop is CASTPEPGQGAYEQYF. The CDR3 region has the DNA TGTGCCAGCACCCCAGAGCCGGGACAGGGGGCCTACGAGCAGTACTTC.

The J gene is TRBJ2-7, the V gene TRBV27; perhaps TRBD2 as D (5 bases). The CDR3 has 15 amino acids. Germline assignment: CDR1 MNHEY and CDR2 SMNVEV (reference sequence). The germline V and J ends were trimmed by 2 bases and 3 bases, with 14 bases remaining between them. The CDR3 here is CASSLADSPVYEQYF. In nucleotides, the CDR3 is TGTGCCAGCAGTTTAGCGGACTCCCCTGTCTACGAGCAGTACTTC.

About this clonotype itself: A read error may account for a junction end that differs from germline. The rearrangement uses TRBV4-3 and TRBJ2-5, with 12 bases matching TRBD2. This CDR3 has 16 amino acids. The germline V gene has CDR1 LGHNA and CDR2 YSLEER. Here the CDR3 reads CAGSQDHGTSGETQYF. Here the CDR3 DNA reads TGCGCCGGCAGCCAAGATCATGGGACTAGCGGGGAGACCCAGTACTTC.

About this clonotype itself: One junction end does not reproduce the germline sequence, and a read error may be involved. Written as DNA, the CDR3 is TGTGCCAGCAGCGCCGGACTAGCGGGGGGAGAGACCCGGTACTTC. Protein sequence: CASSAGLAGGETRYF. The rearrangement joins TRBV9 to TRBJ2-5, with 14 nucleotides matching TRBD2. The CDR3 length is 15 residues. Germline V gives CDR1 SGDLS, CDR2 YYNGEE.

In this sample, this clonotype turned up once. The chain joins TRBV28 to TRBJ2-2; D remains ambiguous. The germline CDR1 and CDR2 sequences are MDHEN and SYDVKM. CDR3 length: 13 amino acids. V shed 3 bases and J shed 5 bases, with 7 bases lying between them. CDR3 sequence reads: CASSFPATGELFF. The CDR3, as DNA: TGTGCCAGCAGTTTCCCGGCGACCGGGGAGCTGTTTTTT.

In its sample, this clonotype was seen a few times. The V call is TRBV20-1, the J call TRBJ2-1; TRBD2 matches at 14 bases. The junction had 11 bases not matched to a gene; V was cut back by 0 bases and J by 10 bases. This CDR3 contains 17 residues. CDR1 is DFQATT and CDR2 is SNEGSKA in the germline V gene (reference sequence). CDR3 sequence: CSAREGSGTSGRWEQFF. The CDR3 bases are TGCAGTGCTAGAGAGGGTTCGGGGACTAGCGGGAGATGGGAGCAGTTCTTC.

This clonotype occurred a few times. The chain is built from TRBV28 and TRBJ1-4; the match to TRBD1 covers 7 bases. Germline V gene data show CDR1 as MDHEN and CDR2 as SYDVKM. The CDR3 length is 15 residues. The junction had 7 bases not matched to a gene; V was cut back by 5 bases and J by 4 bases. CDR3 sequence: CASSPPGQNNEKLFF. The CDR3 nucleotides read TGTGCCAGCAGTCCTCCGGGACAGAATAATGAAAAACTGTTTTTT.

CDR3 coding DNA: TGCAGCGTTGCTCTGGGCATGAACACTGAAGCTTTCTTT. It yields the protein CSVALGMNTEAFF. The V gene is TRBV29-1, the J gene TRBJ1-1, with no clear D. Trimming shortened V by 4 bases and J by 0 bases, and 9 bases separated the two germline ends. CDR1 and CDR2 (germline): SQVTM, ANQGSEA. The CDR3 length is 13 residues.

J is TRBJ2-7 and V is TRBV20-1, with 9 bases identical to TRBD1. From germline, CDR1 is DFQATT and CDR2 SNEGSKA (reference sequence). CDR3 length: 16 amino acids. The junction had 11 bases not matched to a gene; V was cut back by 2 bases and J by 3 bases. The CDR3 sequence is CSARLPKGTGFYEQYF. The CDR3 bases are TGCAGTGCTAGACTACCAAAGGGGACAGGGTTCTACGAGCAGTACTTC.

This clonotype was found once. Relative to the germline gene, one junction end is altered; a read error may explain this. The V and J genes are TRBV12-3 or TRBV12-4 and TRBJ1-2; possibly TRBD1 for D (5 bases). CDR3 length equals 13 residues. CDR3 loop: CASSTDSLLGCTF. In nucleotides, the CDR3 is TGTGCCAGCAGTACCGACAGCCTTTTAGGCTGCACCTTC.

The sample holds a few counts of this clonotype. The chain recombines TRBV20-1 with TRBJ2-3, with a possible D match to TRBD2 (6 bases). V lost 5 bases and J 0 bases, leaving 9 bases between the germline ends. The germline gives CDR1 DFQATT, CDR2 SNEGSKA (reference sequence). CDR3 size: 13 residues. CDR3 protein: CSAESGSTDTQYF. CDR3 in DNA: TGCAGTGCTGAAAGCGGGAGCACAGATACGCAGTATTTT.

This clonotype has more than one count but fewer than ten. This chain joins TRBV12-3 or TRBV12-4 and TRBJ2-1; 9 bases map to TRBD1. Trimming at V came to 6 bases and at J to 9 bases, leaving 12 bases not matched to a gene. The length of the CDR3 is 15 residues. DNA of the CDR3: TGTGCCAGCAGCAGGACAGGGGAGTACGTAGGTGAGCAGTTCTTC. It specifies CASSRTGEYVGEQFF.

The chain couples TRBV20-1 to TRBJ1-1; the D is unclear. The CDR3 has 14 residues. Looked up from germline, CDR1 is DFQATT and CDR2 is SNEGSKA (reference sequence). Deletions cut 6 bases from V and 0 bases from J, with 14 bases between. This CDR3 reads CSARRVGMNTEAFF. CDR3 coding DNA: TGCAGTGCCAGAAGGGTGGGGATGAACACTGAAGCTTTCTTT.

V usage is TRBV7-2 and J usage is TRBJ2-5, with D maybe TRBD2 (6 bases). V was clipped by 4 bases and J by 11 bases, with 20 bases between them. The CDR3 covers 14 residues. The germline CDR1 and CDR2 sequences are SGHTA and FQGNSA. The CDR3 spells CASSSGGTVGEQYF. The CDR3 nucleotides read TGTGCCAGCAGCTCTGGGGGGACGGTGGGTGAGCAGTACTTC.

Written as DNA, the CDR3 is TGCAGTGCTACCCGACTAGCGGGGGACACAGATACGCAGTATTTT. Translating it yields CSATRLAGDTDTQYF. The rearrangement uses TRBV20-1 and TRBJ2-3; 12 bases align to TRBD2. This CDR3 region has 15 residues. V trimming: 4 bases; J trimming: 2 bases; junction bases outside the gene matches: 4. Germline CDR1 reads DFQATT; CDR2 reads SNEGSKA (reference sequence).

The chain couples TRBV29-1 to TRBJ1-1; D perhaps matches TRBD1 (5 bases). This CDR3 has 15 amino acids. CDR1 and CDR2 from the germline V gene are SQVTM and ANQGSEA. V was cut by 7 bases and J by 1 base, with 19 bases left in between. DNA for the CDR3: TGCAGCGCCAGAACCGGGACGGGGAAGAACACTGAAGCTTTCTTT. Residues: CSARTGTGKNTEAFF.

CDR3 sequence reads: CASSYGSGKYNEQFF. CDR3 bases: TGTGCCAGCAGTTACGGGAGCGGGAAATACAATGAGCAGTTCTTC. The V and J genes are TRBV27 and TRBJ2-1; 7 positions agree with TRBD2. Germline V CDR1 and CDR2: MNHEY, SMNVEV (reference sequence). The CDR3 has 15 residues. The V segment lost 4 bases and the J segment 4 bases; nucleotides outside the gene matches: 7.

About this clonotype: A much larger clone lies one base from this, so it may be a read error. Here the CDR3 DNA reads TGCAGCGTTGGCCTAGCGGGAGTGAACGAGCGGTACTTC. It is translated as CSVGLAGVNERYF. This rearrangement joins TRBV29-1 to TRBJ2-4, with 10 bases lining up with TRBD2. Unmatched junction bases numbered 12, after V lost 4 bases and J lost 15 bases. Germline V gene lookup returns CDR1 SQVTM and CDR2 ANQGSEA. The CDR3 sequence is 13 residues long. Full variable domain (rest looked up from reference TRBV29-1 and TRBJ2-4): SAVISQKPSRDICQRGTSLTIQCQVDSQVTMMFWYRQQPGQSLTLIATANQGSEATYESGFVIDKFPISRPNLTFSTLTVSNMSPEDSSIYLCSVGLAGVNERYFGAGTRLSVL.

The chain uses TRBV28 and TRBJ1-1; D is ambiguous. Trimming took 7 bases from V and 0 from J, leaving 12 bases between them. This CDR3 has 14 amino acids. The germline V gene has CDR1 MDHEN and CDR2 SYDVKM. CDR3 sequence reads: CASTVGGLNTEAFF. CDR3 nucleotide sequence: TGTGCCAGCACCGTCGGAGGGTTGAACACTGAAGCTTTCTTT.

This rearrangement joins TRBV6-1 to TRBJ2-7; perhaps D is TRBD1 or TRBD2 (5 bases each). Germline V gene lookup returns CDR1 MNHNS and CDR2 SASEGT. The CDR3 runs to 14 residues. The V end was cut by 7 bases, the J end by 4 bases, with 17 bases between. Here the CDR3 reads CASKRGPPRYEQYF. CDR3 sequence (DNA): TGTGCCAGCAAACGGGGACCCCCTCGATACGAGCAGTACTTC.

The genes are TRBV28 and TRBJ1-2; D perhaps matches TRBD1 (5 bases). Germline CDR1 is MDHEN and CDR2 is SYDVKM. The length of the CDR3 is 13 residues. V dropped 3 bases and J dropped 8 bases, with 13 bases sitting between them. The CDR3 bases are TGTGCCAGCAGTTTTTTCAGGGCGGAAGGCTACACCTTC. The encoded protein is CASSFFRAEGYTF.

This rearrangement joins TRBV4-1 to TRBJ1-2; 9 bases map to TRBD1. Per the germline V gene, CDR1 is MGHRA and CDR2 is YSYEKL. V lost 0 bases and J lost 7; bases outside the gene matches: 6. CDR3 size: 15 residues. The CDR3 loop is CASSQETGGLGGYTF. Here the CDR3 DNA reads TGCGCCAGCAGCCAAGAAACAGGGGGCCTTGGTGGCTACACCTTC.

This chain joins TRBV12-3 or TRBV12-4 and TRBJ2-1; TRBD2 matches at 10 bases. This CDR3 is built from 16 residues. With 5 bases clipped from V and 9 bases from J, the junction kept 13 bases outside the gene matches. CDR3 loop: CASSNLAGVVGGEQFF. The CDR3 coding sequence is TGTGCCAGCAGTAACCTAGCGGGAGTAGTAGGTGGTGAGCAGTTCTTC.

This clonotype showed up just a few times. This sequence joins TRBV7-3 and TRBJ1-6; D is unclear. The CDR3 is 16 amino acids. V gave up 1 base and J gave up 6 bases, with 13 bases separating them. Germline V CDR1 and CDR2: SGHTA, FQGTGA. The CDR3 reads CASSLNVGGTNSPLHF. CDR3 nucleotide sequence: TGTGCCAGCAGCTTAAATGTTGGCGGAACTAATTCACCCCTCCACTTT.